This T cell receptor (beta chain) was captured by sequencing in a study of CD8 T cells in ankylosing spondylitis. CDR1 and CDR2 (germline): DFQATT, SNEGSKA (reference sequence). This CDR3 spans 12 amino acids. The V end was cut by 5 bases, the J end by 8 bases, with 15 bases between. Study outcomes and limitations: Earlier studies detected some motif variants in reactive arthritis synovial fluid and blood. Eight or nine highly homologous variants formed a TCR beta motif that appeared characteristic of ankylosing spondylitis blood. Disease-associated clones were CD8+ and fairly uncommon in peripheral blood.

This clonotype was counted a few times. Its antigen is currently unknown. TCRdb passed the 5' RACE reads through MiXCR, listing each CDR3 protein once. The sample holds around 250,000 distinct CDR3 sequences, 30% to 35% seen once. This TCR came from a male donor with ankylosing spondylitis or in good health (not recorded which). The sample comprised blood, either unsorted or a sorted T cell fraction (not recorded which). The chain is built from TRBV20-1 and TRBJ1-2; tentative D call: TRBD1 (5 bases). The CDR3 bases are TGCAGTGCTTCCTCCGGGACTGGCGGCTACACCTTC. Protein: CSASSGTGGYTF.